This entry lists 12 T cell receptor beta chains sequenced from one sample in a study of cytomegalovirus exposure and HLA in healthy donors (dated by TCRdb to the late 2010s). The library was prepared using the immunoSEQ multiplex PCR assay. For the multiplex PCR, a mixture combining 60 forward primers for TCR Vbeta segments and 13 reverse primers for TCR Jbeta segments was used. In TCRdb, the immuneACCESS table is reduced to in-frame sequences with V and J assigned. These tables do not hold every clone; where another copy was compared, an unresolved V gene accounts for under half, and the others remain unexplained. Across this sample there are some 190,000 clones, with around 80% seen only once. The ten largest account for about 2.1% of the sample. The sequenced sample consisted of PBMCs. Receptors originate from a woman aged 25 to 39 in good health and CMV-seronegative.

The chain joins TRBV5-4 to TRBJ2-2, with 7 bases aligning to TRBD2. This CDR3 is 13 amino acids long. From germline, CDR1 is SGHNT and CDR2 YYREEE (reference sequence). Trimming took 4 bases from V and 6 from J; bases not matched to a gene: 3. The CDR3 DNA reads TGTGCCAGCAGCCGGGCGGGGGCCGGGGAGCTGTTTTTT. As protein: CASSRAGAGELFF.

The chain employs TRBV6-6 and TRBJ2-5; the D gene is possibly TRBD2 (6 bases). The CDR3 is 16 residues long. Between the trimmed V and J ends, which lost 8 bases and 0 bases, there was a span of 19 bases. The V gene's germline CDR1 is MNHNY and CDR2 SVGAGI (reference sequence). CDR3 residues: CASSRGSGLYQETQYF. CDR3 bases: TGTGCCAGCTCAAGGGGTAGCGGTTTGTACCAAGAGACCCAGTACTTC.

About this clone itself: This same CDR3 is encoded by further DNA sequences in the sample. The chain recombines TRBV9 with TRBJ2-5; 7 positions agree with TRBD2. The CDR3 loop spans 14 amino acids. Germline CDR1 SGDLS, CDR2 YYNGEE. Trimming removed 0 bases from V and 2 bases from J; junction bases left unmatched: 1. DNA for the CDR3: TGTGCCAGCAGCGTAGGCGGGAGTCAAGAGACCCAGTACTTC. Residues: CASSVGGSQETQYF. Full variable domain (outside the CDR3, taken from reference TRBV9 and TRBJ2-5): DSGVTQTPKHLITATGQRVTLRCSPRSGDLSVYWYQQSLDQGLQFLIQYYNGEERAKGNILERFSAQQFPDLHSELNLSSLELGDSALYFCASSVGGSQETQYFGPGTRLLVL.

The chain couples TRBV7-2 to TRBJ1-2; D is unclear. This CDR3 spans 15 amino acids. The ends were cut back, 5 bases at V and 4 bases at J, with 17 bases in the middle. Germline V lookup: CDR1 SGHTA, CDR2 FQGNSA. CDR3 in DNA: TGTGCCAGCAGCCAGGAGGTAGCCTCCCCCTATGGCTACACCTTC. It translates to CASSQEVASPYGYTF.

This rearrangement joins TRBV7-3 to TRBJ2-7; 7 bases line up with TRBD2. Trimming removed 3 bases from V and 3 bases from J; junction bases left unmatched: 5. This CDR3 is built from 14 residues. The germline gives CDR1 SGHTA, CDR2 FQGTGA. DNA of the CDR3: TGTGCCAGCAGCTTCCGAGGCGGGGGCTACGAGCAGTACTTC. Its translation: CASSFRGGGYEQYF.

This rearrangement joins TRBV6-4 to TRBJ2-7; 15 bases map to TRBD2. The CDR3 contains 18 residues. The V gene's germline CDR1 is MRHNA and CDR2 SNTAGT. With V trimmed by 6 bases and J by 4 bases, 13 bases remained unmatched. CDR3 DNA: TGTGCCAGCAGCACCGGGACTAGCGGGGGGCGGATCCCTTACGAGCAGTACTTC. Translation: CASSTGTSGGRIPYEQYF.

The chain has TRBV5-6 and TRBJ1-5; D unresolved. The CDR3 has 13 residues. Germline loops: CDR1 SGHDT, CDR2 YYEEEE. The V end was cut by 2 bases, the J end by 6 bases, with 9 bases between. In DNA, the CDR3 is TGTGCCAGCAGCTTTCGTGTCCGTCAGCCCCAGCATTTT. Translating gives CASSFRVRQPQHF.

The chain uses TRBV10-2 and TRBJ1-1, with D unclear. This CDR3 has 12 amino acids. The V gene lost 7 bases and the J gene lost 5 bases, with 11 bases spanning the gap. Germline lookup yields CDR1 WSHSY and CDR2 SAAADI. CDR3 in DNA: TGCGCCAGCATGCGGGGAGGGACTGAAGCTTTCTTT. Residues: CASMRGGTEAFF.

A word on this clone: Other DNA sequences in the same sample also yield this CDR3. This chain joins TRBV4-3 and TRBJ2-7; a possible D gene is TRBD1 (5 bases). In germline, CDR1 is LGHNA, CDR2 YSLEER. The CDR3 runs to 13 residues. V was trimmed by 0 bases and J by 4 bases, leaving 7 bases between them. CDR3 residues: CASSQDRQYEQYF. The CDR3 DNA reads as TGCGCCAGCAGCCAAGATAGACAGTACGAGCAGTACTTC.

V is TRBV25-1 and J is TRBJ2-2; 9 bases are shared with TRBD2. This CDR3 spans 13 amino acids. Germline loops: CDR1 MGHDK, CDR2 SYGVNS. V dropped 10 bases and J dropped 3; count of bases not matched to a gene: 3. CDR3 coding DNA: TGTGCCATAGAGCGGGGGGACACCGGGGAGCTGTTTTTT. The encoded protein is CAIERGDTGELFF.

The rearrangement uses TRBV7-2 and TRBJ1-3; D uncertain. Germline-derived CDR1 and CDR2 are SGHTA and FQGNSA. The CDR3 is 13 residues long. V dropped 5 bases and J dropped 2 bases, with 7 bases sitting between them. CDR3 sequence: CASSTTTGNTIYF. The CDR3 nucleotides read TGTGCCAGCAGCACGACAACTGGAAACACCATATATTTT.

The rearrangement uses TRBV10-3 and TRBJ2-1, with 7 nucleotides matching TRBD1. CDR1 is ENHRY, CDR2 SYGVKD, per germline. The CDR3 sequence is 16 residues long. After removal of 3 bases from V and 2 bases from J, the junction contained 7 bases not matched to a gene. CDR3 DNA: TGTGCCATCAGTGACCCCGACAGGGCTCCCTACAATGAGCAGTTCTTC. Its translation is CAISDPDRAPYNEQFF.